A selection of T cell receptor beta chains follows, all from one sample in a study of T cell changes during pregnancy in multiple sclerosis. TCRdb keeps only in-frame clones here, not all; method: immunoSEQ multiplex PCR. The sample carries about 22,000 clones, around 84% recorded once. This material consisted of CD4+ T cells from peripheral blood mononuclear cells, taken in the second trimester of pregnancy. The receptors stem from a female donor in good health, enrolled as a control in a pregnancy study. Each CDR3 is given with its conserved first and last residue. D genes are given only for firm matches. The listing skips clone size in some rows; elsewhere it reads once, few, many or a size class.

d_gene	abundance	v_gene	j_gene	CDR3nt	CDR3aa
TRBD2	few	TRBV9	TRBJ2-3	TGTGCCAGCAGCCCGAGCGGGGGGGAAGATACGCAGTATTTT	CASSPSGGEDTQYF
.	.	TRBV19	TRBJ2-7	TGTGCCAGTAGTGTTCCGGGACTTGCTACCTACGAGCAGTACTTC	CASSVPGLATYEQYF
.	once	TRBV5-1	TRBJ2-2	TGCGCCAGCAGCTTGCAACAGGGAAACACCGGGGAGCTGTTTTTT	CASSLQQGNTGELFF
.	few	TRBV5-1	TRBJ2-2	TGCGCCAGCAGCTTGGCAGCGTCCACCGGGGAGCTGTTTTTT	CASSLAASTGELFF
.	.	TRBV6-5	TRBJ1-1	TGTGCCAGCAGTTACTCGAAATATCCCGGGTACACTGAAGCTTTCTTT	CASSYSKYPGYTEAFF
TRBD1	.	TRBV5-4	TRBJ2-5	TGTGCCAGCAGCTTGAAGCAGGGGGAAGAGACCCAGTACTTC	CASSLKQGEETQYF
TRBD1	.	TRBV6-1	TRBJ1-2	TGTGCCAGCAGTGAAGCAGCAGGGGGCGCCGGAGGCTACACCTTC	CASSEAAGGAGGYTF
.	.	TRBV4-2	TRBJ2-1	TGTGCCAGCAGCCAAGTACTAGTCTACAATGAGCAGTTCTTC	CASSQVLVYNEQFF
.	.	TRBV10-1	TRBJ1-6	TGCGCCAGCAGTGACCGGAGGGGACGGATTAATTCACCCCTCCACTTT	CASSDRRGRINSPLHF
.	.	TRBV29-1	TRBJ1-2	TGCAGCGTTGAAAGGACTGGGCCCTATGGCTACACCTTC	CSVERTGPYGYTF
TRBD2	.	TRBV28	TRBJ2-3	TGTGCCAGCAGCCCCGCGGGGGGGCCCAAGGGAGATACGCAGTATTTT	CASSPAGGPKGDTQYF
TRBD1	.	TRBV19	TRBJ2-6	TGTGCCAGTAGCATGAGAGGGGGCATTGGGGCCAACGTCCTGACTTTC	CASSMRGGIGANVLTF
.	.	TRBV6-5	TRBJ1-6	TGTGCCAGCAGTTACACAGGGAATTCACCCCTCCACTTT	CASSYTGNSPLHF
TRBD2	.	TRBV5-8	TRBJ2-1	TGTGCCAGCAGCTTGTTGACTAGCGTGTTCTTC	CASSLLTSVFF
.	.	TRBV19	TRBJ1-3	TGTGCCAGTAGTCAGGGGACTGGAAACACCATATATTTT	CASSQGTGNTIYF
TRBD1	few	TRBV11-1	TRBJ1-1	TGTGCCAGCGGGGGGACAGTTGTTCCCGAAGCTTTCTTT	CASGGTVVPEAFF
.	.	TRBV21-1	TRBJ1-2	TGTGCCAGCAGCAAAGGAGAGACAGGGGGTACTGGCTACACCTTC	CASSKGETGGTGYTF
.	.	TRBV2	TRBJ2-7	TGTGCCAGCAGAGACGGGACCTACGAGCAGTACTTC	CASRDGTYEQYF
.	.	TRBV6-1	TRBJ1-2	TGTGCCAGCAGTGACTCTGGGCAGAGTGGCTACACCTTC	CASSDSGQSGYTF
TRBD2	.	TRBV14	TRBJ2-1	TGTGCCAGCAGCCGAATGAGCGGGAGTCTGTATGAGCAGTTCTTC	CASSRMSGSLYEQFF
TRBD1	.	TRBV5-1	TRBJ2-1	TGCGCCTCCGACCAGGGACAGGATTACAATGAGCAGTTCTTC	CASDQGQDYNEQFF
TRBD1	.	TRBV15	TRBJ2-7	TGTGCCACCAGCAGAGCCAGGGGGTTCAGGGGCGAGCAGTACTTC	CATSRARGFRGEQYF
.	.	TRBV5-4	TRBJ2-1	TGTGCCAGCAGTCTAAACTCCTACAATGAGCAGTTCTTC	CASSLNSYNEQFF
TRBD1	.	TRBV5-6	TRBJ1-2	TGTGCCAGCAGCGGGACAGGTCTTAACTATGGCTACACCTTC	CASSGTGLNYGYTF
.	.	TRBV7-8	TRBJ1-2	TGTGCCAGCAGCTTAGAGACAGTCTATGGCTACACCTTC	CASSLETVYGYTF
.	.	TRBV5-6	TRBJ2-5	TGTGCCAGCAGCGAGGGACTCCAAGAGACCCAGTACTTC	CASSEGLQETQYF
.	medium-sized	TRBV2	TRBJ2-7	TGTGCCAGCAGTGAGAGGCTTCTCTCCTACGAGCAGTACTTC	CASSERLLSYEQYF
TRBD1	.	TRBV6-5	TRBJ2-7	TGTGCCAGCAGTTTACGGACAGGGGTCGAGCAGTACTTC	CASSLRTGVEQYF
.	.	TRBV7-2	TRBJ2-1	TGTGCCAGCAGTCCCCTAGCCGTTGGTGAGCAGTTCTTC	CASSPLAVGEQFF
TRBD2	.	TRBV5-1	TRBJ2-7	TGCGCCAGCAAACTAGCGGGAGTGGAGGAGCAGTACTTC	CASKLAGVEEQYF
TRBD1	.	TRBV5-1	TRBJ1-1	TGCGCCAGCAGCCTGGGAAGGGGGACAGGGAACACTGAAGCTTTCTTT	CASSLGRGTGNTEAFF
.	medium-sized	TRBV2	TRBJ2-7	TGTGCCAGCAGTGATGACAGGCAGAAACGCGAGCAGTACTTC	CASSDDRQKREQYF
.	.	TRBV20-1	TRBJ1-2	TGCAGTGCTACGGAGGGTACTGGCTACACCTTC	CSATEGTGYTF
.	.	TRBV6-5	TRBJ2-3	TGTGCCAGCCGACCCCCACTAGCTTCAGATACGCAGTATTTT	CASRPPLASDTQYF
.	.	TRBV4-3	TRBJ1-4	TGCGCCAGCAGCCAAGGTTGGAGGGTTGAAAAACTGTTTTTT	CASSQGWRVEKLFF
.	.	TRBV5-3	TRBJ1-2	TGTGCCAGACGGGACTATGGCTACACCTTC	CARRDYGYTF
TRBD2	.	TRBV28	TRBJ2-1	TGTGCCAGCAGTCGGGGCGGGACTAGCGCGTACAATGAGCAGTTCTTC	CASSRGGTSAYNEQFF
TRBD1	.	TRBV7-9	TRBJ1-4	TGTGCCAGCAGCTCTCGCGGGACAGGGGGAGGGCCTAATGAAAAACTGTTTTTT	CASSSRGTGGGPNEKLFF
.	.	TRBV28	TRBJ2-7	TGTGCCAGCAGTTTATTACGGGAGAGGTCCTACGAGCAGTACTTC	CASSLLRERSYEQYF
TRBD1	medium-sized	TRBV5-1	TRBJ1-2	TGCGCCAGCAGCTTGGCGCGACAGGGAGGCATGGATGGCTACACCTTC	CASSLARQGGMDGYTF
TRBD1	.	TRBV18	TRBJ1-1	TGTGCCAGCTCACCCCGGACAGGGGGGGTGGGAACTGAAGCTTTCTTT	CASSPRTGGVGTEAFF
TRBD2	.	TRBV7-2	TRBJ2-1	TGTGCCAGCAGCGTCGGGACTATGGATGAGCAGTTCTTC	CASSVGTMDEQFF
.	.	TRBV6-1	TRBJ1-4	TGTGCCAGCAGTTCCGCCAGGGTAACTAATGAAAAACTGTTTTTT	CASSSARVTNEKLFF
.	.	TRBV10-3	TRBJ2-1	TGTGCCATCAGTGACCTAGCGTCACCTCCGGGGAATGAGCAGTTCTTC	CAISDLASPPGNEQFF
.	.	TRBV11-2	TRBJ2-1	TGTGCCAGCAGCTTAGTCGGGGGGCCCTTCAATGAGCAGTTCTTC	CASSLVGGPFNEQFF
.	once	TRBV25-1	TRBJ1-5	TGTGCCAGCAGTGTGGGCAACAGAGCCGGGCCCCAGCATTTT	CASSVGNRAGPQHF